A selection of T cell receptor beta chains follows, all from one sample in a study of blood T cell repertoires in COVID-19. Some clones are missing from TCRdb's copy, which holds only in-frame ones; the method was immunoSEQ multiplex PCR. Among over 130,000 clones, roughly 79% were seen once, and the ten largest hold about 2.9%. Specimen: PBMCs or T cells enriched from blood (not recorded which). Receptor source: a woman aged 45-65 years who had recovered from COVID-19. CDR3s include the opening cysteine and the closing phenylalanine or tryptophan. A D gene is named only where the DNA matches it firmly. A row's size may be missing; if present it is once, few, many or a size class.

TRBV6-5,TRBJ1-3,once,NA,CASSYSGSMRGNTIYF,TGTGCCAGCAGTTACTCTGGGTCGATGAGGGGAAACACCATATATTTT
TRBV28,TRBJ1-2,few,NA,CASSSGNYGYTF,TGTGCCAGCAGTTCAGGGAACTATGGCTACACCTTC
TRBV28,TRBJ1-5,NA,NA,CASTRTGGVQPQHF,TGTGCCAGCACCCGAACGGGGGGGGTTCAGCCCCAGCATTTT
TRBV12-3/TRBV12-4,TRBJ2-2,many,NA,CASSQGTGELFF,TGTGCCAGCAGCCAGGGGACCGGGGAGCTGTTTTTT
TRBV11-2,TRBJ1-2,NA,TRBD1,CASSLGTGGTYGYTF,TGTGCCAGCAGCTTAGGGACAGGGGGCACCTATGGCTACACCTTC
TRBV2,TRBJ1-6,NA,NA,CASSVFGGRPLHF,TGTGCCAGCAGTGTCTTCGGGGGGAGACCCCTCCACTTT
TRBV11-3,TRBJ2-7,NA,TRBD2,CASSLRGESEQYF,TGTGCCAGCAGCTTACGGGGGGAGAGCGAGCAGTACTTC
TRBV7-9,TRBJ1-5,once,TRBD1,CASSAPGTENQPQHF,TGTGCCAGCAGCGCCCCCGGGACAGAAAATCAGCCCCAGCATTTT
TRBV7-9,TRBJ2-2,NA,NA,CASSQHRETGELFF,TGTGCCAGCAGCCAGCACAGGGAAACCGGGGAGCTGTTTTTT
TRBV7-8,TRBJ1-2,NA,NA,CASSLGVRDYGYTF,TGTGCCAGCAGCTTAGGGGTCAGGGACTATGGCTACACCTTC
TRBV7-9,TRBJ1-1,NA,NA,CASSLEGQNTEAFF,TGTGCCAGCAGCTTAGAGGGGCAGAACACTGAAGCTTTCTTT
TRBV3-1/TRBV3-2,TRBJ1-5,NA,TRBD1,CASSQGGRGFNQPQHF,TGTGCCAGCAGCCAAGGTGGCAGGGGGTTCAATCAGCCCCAGCATTTT
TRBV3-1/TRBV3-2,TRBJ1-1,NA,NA,CASSPIPNTEAFF,TGTGCCAGCAGCCCCATTCCGAACACTGAAGCTTTCTTT
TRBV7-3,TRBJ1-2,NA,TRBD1,CASSIGQGMGYTF,TGTGCCAGCAGCATTGGACAGGGAATGGGCTACACCTTC
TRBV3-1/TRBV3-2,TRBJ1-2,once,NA,CASSQAPALAKGYTF,TGTGCCAGCAGCCAAGCACCCGCACTCGCGAAGGGCTACACCTTC
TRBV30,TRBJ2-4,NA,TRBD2,CAWSGGAGAKNIQYF,TGTGCCTGGAGCGGGGGGGCCGGTGCCAAAAACATTCAGTACTTC
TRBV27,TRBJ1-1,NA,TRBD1,CASSFRGRNTEAFF,TGTGCCAGCAGTTTCAGGGGGAGGAACACTGAAGCTTTCTTT
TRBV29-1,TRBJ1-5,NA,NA,CSVGSGGLGQPQHF,TGCAGCGTTGGGTCGGGGGGGTTAGGTCAGCCCCAGCATTTT
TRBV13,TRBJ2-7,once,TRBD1,CASSLRDRGNEQYF,TGTGCCAGCAGCTTAAGGGACAGGGGGAACGAGCAGTACTTC
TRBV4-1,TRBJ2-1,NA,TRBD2,CASSQDELGGGGNEQFF,TGCGCCAGCAGCCAAGATGAACTGGGCGGGGGGGGCAATGAGCAGTTCTTC
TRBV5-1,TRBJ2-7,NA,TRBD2,CASSILGAGGHYEQYF,TGCGCCAGCAGCATCCTAGGAGCGGGAGGGCACTACGAGCAGTACTTC
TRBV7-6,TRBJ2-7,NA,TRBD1,CASSPTGGHEQYF,TGTGCCAGCAGCCCTACAGGGGGCCACGAGCAGTACTTC
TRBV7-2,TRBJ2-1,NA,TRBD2,CASSRSGGVEQFF,TGTGCCAGCAGCCGTAGCGGGGGGGTGGAGCAGTTCTTC
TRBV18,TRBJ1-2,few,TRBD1,CASSPPGQERYGYTF,TGTGCCAGCTCACCACCGGGACAGGAGCGATATGGCTACACCTTC
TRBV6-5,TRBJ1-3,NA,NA,CATRQDTSSGNTIYF,TGTGCCACTCGACAGGACACGAGCTCTGGAAACACCATATATTTT
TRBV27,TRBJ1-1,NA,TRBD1,CASSPGTGPSGTEAFF,TGTGCCAGCAGTCCGGGGACAGGCCCAAGTGGGACTGAAGCTTTCTTT
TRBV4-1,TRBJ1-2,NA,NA,CASSQDLGFGYTF,TGCGCCAGCAGCCAAGATCTCGGGTTTGGCTACACCTTC
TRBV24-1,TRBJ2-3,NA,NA,CATSDFPGRQGDTQYF,TGTGCCACCAGTGATTTTCCCGGACGTCAGGGAGATACGCAGTATTTT
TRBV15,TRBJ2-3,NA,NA,CATSLGPDTQYF,TGTGCCACCAGCCTGGGGCCAGATACGCAGTATTTT
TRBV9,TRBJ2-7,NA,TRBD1,CASSAGSGQNSYEQYF,TGTGCCAGCAGCGCAGGCTCGGGACAGAATTCCTACGAGCAGTACTTC
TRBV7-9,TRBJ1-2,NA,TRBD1,CASSLGDRASLGYGYTF,TGTGCCAGCAGCTTAGGCGACAGGGCCTCCCTTGGCTATGGCTACACCTTC
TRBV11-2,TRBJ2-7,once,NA,CASSLGVRDNGRDEQYF,TGTGCCAGCAGCTTAGGAGTCCGGGACAATGGCAGGGACGAGCAGTACTTC
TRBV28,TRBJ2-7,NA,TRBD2,CASRTGLAGVYEQYF,TGTGCCAGCAGAACCGGACTAGCGGGAGTCTACGAGCAGTACTTC
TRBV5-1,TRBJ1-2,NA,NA,CASSFGERANYGYTF,TGCGCCAGCAGCTTTGGGGAGAGAGCTAACTATGGCTACACCTTC
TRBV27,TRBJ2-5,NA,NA,CAPASQETQYF,TGTGCCCCAGCTAGTCAAGAGACCCAGTACTTC